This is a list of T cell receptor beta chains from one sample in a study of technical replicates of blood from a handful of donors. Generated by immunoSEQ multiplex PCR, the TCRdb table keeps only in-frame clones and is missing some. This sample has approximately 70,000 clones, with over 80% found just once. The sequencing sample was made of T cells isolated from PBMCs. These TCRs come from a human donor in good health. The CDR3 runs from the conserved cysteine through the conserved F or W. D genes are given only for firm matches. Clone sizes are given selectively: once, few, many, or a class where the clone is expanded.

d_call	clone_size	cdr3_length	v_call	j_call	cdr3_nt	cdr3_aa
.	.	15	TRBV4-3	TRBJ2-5	TGCGCCAGCAGCCAAGCAGATCTAGGTGAAGAGACCCAGTACTTC	CASSQADLGEETQYF
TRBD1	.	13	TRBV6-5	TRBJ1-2	TGTGCCAGCAGCGCCACAGGGGTAGGCGGCTACACCTTC	CASSATGVGGYTF
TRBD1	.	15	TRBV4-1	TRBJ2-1	TGCGCCAGCAGCCAACCGGGACAGGGTTACGATGAGCAGTTCTTC	CASSQPGQGYDEQFF
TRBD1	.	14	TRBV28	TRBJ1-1	TGTGCCAGCAGACCTCAGGGGGGCAGGACTGAAGCTTTCTTT	CASRPQGGRTEAFF
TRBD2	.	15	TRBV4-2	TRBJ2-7	TGTGCCAGCAGCCAGGGGCTAGCGGGACACTACGAGCAGTACTTC	CASSQGLAGHYEQYF
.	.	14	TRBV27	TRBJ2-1	TGTGCCAGCAGTTCCCGGGAGCCTATCAATGAGCAGTTCTTC	CASSSREPINEQFF
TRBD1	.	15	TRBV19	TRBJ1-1	TGTGCCAGTCGCCGGGACAGGGGTTTGAACACTGAAGCTTTCTTT	CASRRDRGLNTEAFF
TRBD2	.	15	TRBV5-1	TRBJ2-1	TGCGCCAGCAGCTTGGATAGCGGGACCTACAATGAGCAGTTCTTC	CASSLDSGTYNEQFF
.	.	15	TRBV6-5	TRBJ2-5	TGTGCCAGGTTTCCTCAATGGACACCTCAAGAGACCCAGTACTTC	CARFPQWTPQETQYF
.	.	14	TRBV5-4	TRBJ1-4	TGTGCCAGCAGCTTGGCAGGGTCAAGTGAAAAACTGTTTTTT	CASSLAGSSEKLFF
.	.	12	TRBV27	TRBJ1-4	TGTGCCAGCAGTTTTGTACAGGGAAAACTGTTTTTT	CASSFVQGKLFF
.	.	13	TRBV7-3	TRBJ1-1	TGTGCCAGCGGCAGGGGCATGAACACTGAAGCTTTCTTT	CASGRGMNTEAFF
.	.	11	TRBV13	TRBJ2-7	TGTGCCAGCAGCTTATCGAGCGAGCAGTACTTC	CASSLSSEQYF
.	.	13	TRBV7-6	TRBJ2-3	TGTGCCAGCAGCTTAGCGGGAGCAAATACGCAGTATTTT	CASSLAGANTQYF
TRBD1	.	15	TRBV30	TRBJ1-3	TGTGCCTGGACCTATGACGGGACAGTTCGAAACACCATATATTTT	CAWTYDGTVRNTIYF
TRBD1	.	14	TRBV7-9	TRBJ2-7	TGTGCCAGCAGTCCCGGGACAGAGACCTACGAGCAGTACTTC	CASSPGTETYEQYF
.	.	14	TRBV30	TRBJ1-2	TGTGCCTGGAGTGTCCCGAGGGATACTCATGGCTACACCTTC	CAWSVPRDTHGYTF
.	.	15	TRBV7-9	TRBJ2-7	TGTGCCAGCAGCTTAGACGGGAGTGGTAAGGGCGAGCAGTACTTC	CASSLDGSGKGEQYF
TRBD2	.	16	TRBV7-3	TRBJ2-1	TGTGCCAGCAGCTTAAGTGGCGGGAGATCATGGGATGAGCAGTTCTTC	CASSLSGGRSWDEQFF
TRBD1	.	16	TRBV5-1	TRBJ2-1	TGCGCCAGCAGCTTGGCCGGGACAGGGACGGGCAATGAGCAGTTCTTC	CASSLAGTGTGNEQFF
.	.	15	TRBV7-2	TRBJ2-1	TGTGCCAGCAGCTTAGGTCTAGCGATGAGCAATGAGCAGTTCTTC	CASSLGLAMSNEQFF
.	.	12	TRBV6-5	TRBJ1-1	TGTGCCAGCAGCCCTGGACACAGGAAAGCTTTCTTT	CASSPGHRKAFF
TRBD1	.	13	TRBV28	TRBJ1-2	TGTGCCAGTGCGGGACAGGACCCTTATGGCTACACCTTC	CASAGQDPYGYTF
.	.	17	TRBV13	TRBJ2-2	TGTGCCAGCAGCTTAGGCCTTACAGACTATAACACCGGGGAGCTGTTTTTT	CASSLGLTDYNTGELFF
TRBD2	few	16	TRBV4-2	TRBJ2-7	TGTGCCAGCAGCCCCCAGGGCGGGAGATCCCCCTACGAGCAGTACTTC	CASSPQGGRSPYEQYF
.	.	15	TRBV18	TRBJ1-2	TGTGCCAGCTCCCCGCAAGCGGACAGCATATATGGCTACACCTTC	CASSPQADSIYGYTF
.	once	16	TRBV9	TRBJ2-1	TGTGCCAGCAGTGAATGGGGGGGCTTCAATTACAATGAGCAGTTCTTC	CASSEWGGFNYNEQFF
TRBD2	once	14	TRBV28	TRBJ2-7	TGTGCCAGCAGTTTGGCGGGGGGCGTTTACGAGCAGTACTTC	CASSLAGGVYEQYF
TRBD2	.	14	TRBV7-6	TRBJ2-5	TGTGCCAGCAGCATAAGCGGGAGGGTAGAGACCCAGTACTTC	CASSISGRVETQYF